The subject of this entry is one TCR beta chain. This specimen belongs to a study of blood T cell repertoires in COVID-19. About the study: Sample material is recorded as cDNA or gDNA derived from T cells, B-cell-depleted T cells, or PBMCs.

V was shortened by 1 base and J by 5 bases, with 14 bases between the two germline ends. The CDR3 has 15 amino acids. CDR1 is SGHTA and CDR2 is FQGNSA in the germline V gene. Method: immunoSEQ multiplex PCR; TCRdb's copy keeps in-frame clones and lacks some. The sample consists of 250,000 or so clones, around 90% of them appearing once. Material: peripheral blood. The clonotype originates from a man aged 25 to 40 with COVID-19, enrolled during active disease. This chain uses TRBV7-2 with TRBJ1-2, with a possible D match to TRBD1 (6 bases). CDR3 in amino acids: CASSLEAGAKYGYTF. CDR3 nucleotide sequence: TGTGCCAGCAGCTTAGAAGCAGGGGCGAAGTATGGCTACACCTTC.